These 14 T cell receptor beta chains were all obtained from the same sample, sequenced in a study of cytomegalovirus exposure and HLA in healthy donors. Researchers ran the PCR with 60 Vbeta and 13 Jbeta primers. Libraries were prepared by immunoSEQ multiplex PCR; TCRdb keeps only in-frame clonotypes and omits some of them. The table shows tens of thousands of clones, with over 75% occurring only once. Input material: PBMCs. The receptors originated from a girl aged 2-10 years in good health and CMV-seropositive.

This clone was observed a single time. The V and J genes are TRBV25-1 and TRBJ2-1, with 8 bases identical to TRBD1. Germline lookup yields CDR1 MGHDK and CDR2 SYGVNS. V lost 8 bases to trimming and J lost 7 bases; unmatched junction nucleotides: 10. CDR3 length: 14 amino acids. The CDR3 bases are TGTGCCAGCGTGGGGGGACAGGTTTTGAATGAGCAGTTCTTC. Its translation is CASVGGQVLNEQFF.

This chain connects TRBV19 to TRBJ1-3, with 12 positions matching TRBD1. CDR3 size: 19 residues. Germline values: CDR1 LNHDA, CDR2 SQIVND (reference sequence). Losses at the gene ends were 3 bases for V and 2 bases for J; bases not matched to a gene: 11. The CDR3 here is CASSITLAGQGAAGNTIYF. In nucleotides, the CDR3 is TGTGCCAGTAGTATCACCCTCGCGGGACAGGGGGCAGCTGGAAACACCATATATTTT.

The V gene is TRBV13, the J gene TRBJ2-1, with 8 positions matching TRBD1. From germline, CDR1 is PRHDT and CDR2 FYEKMQ (reference sequence). The CDR3 sequence is 13 residues long. V lost 3 bases to trimming and J lost 6 bases; unmatched junction nucleotides: 1. The CDR3 nucleotides read TGTGCCAGCAGCTTGGACAGGGTCAATGAGCAGTTCTTC. Its translation is CASSLDRVNEQFF.

V gene TRBV7-6 combines with J gene TRBJ1-1; D might be TRBD1 (5 bases). The CDR3 is 14 amino acids. The V and J ends lost 2 bases and 0 bases respectively, with 7 bases between them. Germline CDR1 reads SGHVS; CDR2 reads FNYEAQ. The CDR3 protein is CASSLRQLNTEAFF. The CDR3 DNA follows: TGTGCCAGCAGCTTAAGACAGTTGAACACTGAAGCTTTCTTT.

The chain links TRBV30 to TRBJ2-1; TRBD2 agrees at 8 bases. The length of the CDR3 is 16 residues. The V gene end was trimmed by 0 bases and the J gene end by 2 bases; junction bases not matched to a gene: 6. Germline V gene lookup returns CDR1 GTSNPN and CDR2 SVGIG (reference sequence). In nucleotides, the CDR3 is TGTGCCTGGAGTGTGCGGGAGGCCTTACCCTACAATGAGCAGTTCTTC. Its protein product is CAWSVREALPYNEQFF.

V and J are TRBV5-6 and TRBJ2-1; the match to TRBD2 covers 8 bases. CDR1 is SGHDT, CDR2 YYEEEE, per germline. The junction had 11 bases not matched to a gene; V was cut back by 4 bases and J by 5 bases. The CDR3 spans 16 residues. CDR3 nucleotides: TGTGCCAGCAGCGGGGAACTAGCGGTCCTTCACAATGAGCAGTTCTTC. This sequence encodes CASSGELAVLHNEQFF.

There are a few counts of this clone. The V gene is TRBV10-2, the J gene TRBJ1-5; D is possibly TRBD1 (6 bases). CDR3 size: 13 residues. The ends were cut back, 4 bases at V and 2 bases at J, with 6 bases in the middle. The germline V gene encodes CDR1 WSHSY and CDR2 SAAADI. CDR3 DNA sequence: TGCGCCAGCAGTGGACAGGGCAATCAGCCCCAGCATTTT. Encoded protein: CASSGQGNQPQHF.

The rearrangement links TRBV28 to TRBJ1-1; TRBD1 matches at 7 bases. The CDR3 loop spans 13 amino acids. Germline V lookup: CDR1 MDHEN, CDR2 SYDVKM. With 6 bases clipped from V and 0 bases from J, the junction kept 1 base outside the gene matches. The CDR3 DNA reads as TGTGCCAGCAGCGGACAGGTGAACACTGAAGCTTTCTTT. It specifies CASSGQVNTEAFF.

The V call is TRBV2, the J call TRBJ1-1, with D possibly being TRBD1 (5 bases). Germline-derived CDR1 and CDR2 are SNHLY and FYNNEI. This CDR3 has 14 amino acids. Trimming took 3 bases from V and 5 from J, leaving 13 bases between them. The CDR3: CASSEGTPGTEAFF. For the CDR3, the DNA is TGTGCCAGCAGTGAGGGGACTCCGGGGACTGAAGCTTTCTTT.

V is TRBV28 and J is TRBJ1-2; 10 bases agree with TRBD1. Trimming took 10 bases from V and 7 from J; bases not matched to a gene: 12. CDR1 and CDR2 (germline): MDHEN, SYDVKM. The CDR3 loop spans 14 amino acids. CDR3 bases: TGTGCCACCAAGACCGGACAGGGGGTCCCTGGCTACACCTTC. It encodes CATKTGQGVPGYTF.

V is TRBV7-9 and J is TRBJ1-4; D is possibly TRBD1 (6 bases). The length of the CDR3 is 13 residues. The V and J ends lost 3 bases and 8 bases respectively, with 10 bases between them. CDR1 and CDR2 (germline): SEHNR, FQNEAQ (reference sequence). CDR3 DNA sequence: TGTGCCAGCAGCTTCGGGCAGGGGGAAAAACTGTTTTTT. Amino acids: CASSFGQGEKLFF.

In its sample, this clone was seen a few times. This sequence joins TRBV6-4 and TRBJ2-1; 11 bases are a match to TRBD2. There are 16 residues in the CDR3. J gave up 6 bases and V 2 bases, and 6 bases lay outside the gene matches. From germline, CDR1 is MRHNA and CDR2 SNTAGT. For the CDR3, the DNA is TGTGCCAGCAGTGACGTGGGGACTAGCGGTCCCAATGAGCAGTTCTTC. Translation gives CASSDVGTSGPNEQFF.

The CDR3 here is CASSWDRDQPQHF. CDR3 bases: TGTGCCAGCAGCTGGGACAGGGATCAGCCCCAGCATTTT. The rearrangement uses TRBV11-2 and TRBJ1-5; TRBD1 matches at 9 bases. Trimming removed 4 bases from V and 5 bases from J; junction bases left unmatched: 0. The CDR3 extends over 13 amino acids. The germline V gene has CDR1 SGHAT and CDR2 FQNNGV.

The chain carries TRBV4-3 and TRBJ1-1, with D unresolved. This CDR3 has 14 amino acids. Germline assignment: CDR1 LGHNA and CDR2 YSLEER. V dropped 1 base and J dropped 0 bases, with 6 bases sitting between them. CDR3 nucleotide sequence: TGCGCCAGCAGCCAAGTACAGATGAACACTGAAGCTTTCTTT. Protein product: CASSQVQMNTEAFF.